This T cell receptor beta chain was sequenced in a study of T-cell memory formation after mild COVID-19. Overall study: Among the donors, TCR clusters were largely specific to each donor.

Looked up from germline, CDR1 is KGHDR and CDR2 is SFDVKD. This CDR3 has 12 amino acids. The V and J ends lost 5 bases and 6 bases respectively, with 7 bases between them. Study-level points and caveats: Nothing confirmed that second-wave clones peaking on day 37 were specific for SARS-CoV-2.

5'RACE with constant-segment primers built TCRalpha and TCRbeta cDNA libraries with UMIs. TCRdb fed the 5' RACE reads into MiXCR, producing one record per CDR3 protein. The table includes 100,000 to 150,000 distinct CDR3 sequences, more than 15% detected once. In the case of this clonotype: Its antigen is not identified.

The genes are TRBV24-1 and TRBJ2-1; D is ambiguous. Sequencing was performed on PBMCs or a T cell subset sorted from them (not recorded which). This clonotype was sampled from an adult woman who had mild COVID-19 (a few samples of this study predate the infection). Cell type and time point are not known. The DNA of the CDR3 is TGTGCCACCAGTGCTAGTCTCAATGAGCAGTTCTTC. Residues: CATSASLNEQFF.